These 22 T cell receptor beta chains were sequenced from one sample in a study of cytomegalovirus exposure and HLA in healthy donors. The PCR contained 60 Vbeta and 13 Jbeta primers. Generated by immunoSEQ multiplex PCR, the TCRdb table keeps only in-frame clones and is missing some. Among around 170,000 clones listed, about four fifths were seen once. Sequencing was done on a sample of PBMCs. Receptor source: a woman under 40 in good health and CMV-seronegative.

The chain couples TRBV6-1 to TRBJ1-5; perhaps TRBD1 as D (5 bases). The CDR3 extends over 15 amino acids. Trimming cost V 1 base and J 4 bases, with 11 bases left between them. The germline CDR1 and CDR2 sequences are MNHNS and SASEGT. The CDR3 DNA reads as TGTGCCAGCAGTGAAGTTGGGGCGAGGAATCAGCCCCAGCATTTT. Its protein is CASSEVGARNQPQHF.

The genes are TRBV4-2 and TRBJ2-7, with 7 bases aligning to TRBD1. CDR1 and CDR2 from the germline V gene are LGHNA and YNFKEQ. V lost 0 bases and J lost 2; bases outside the gene matches: 4. The CDR3 is made up of 15 amino acids. DNA for the CDR3: TGTGCCAGCAGCCAAGAAGGGGGACAGACCTACGAGCAGTACTTC. Translating gives CASSQEGGQTYEQYF.

The chain links TRBV7-8 to TRBJ1-1, with 8 bases that match TRBD1. Germline CDR1 and CDR2: SGHVS and FQNEAQ. The CDR3 sequence is 16 residues long. Trimming removed 5 bases from V and 3 bases from J; junction bases left unmatched: 11. The CDR3: CASSPRSGGVYTEAFF. The CDR3 DNA sequence: TGTGCCAGCAGCCCGAGGTCAGGGGGCGTTTACACTGAAGCTTTCTTT.

The gene calls are TRBV11-2 and TRBJ1-2; 8 nucleotides match TRBD1. CDR3 length: 15 residues. Germline trimming cut 3 bases from V and 3 bases from J; bases unmatched to any gene: 6. Per germline, CDR1 SGHAT and CDR2 FQNNGV. The CDR3 bases are TGTGCCAGCAGCTTGAGTCCAGGGGGCGACTATGGCTACACCTTC. Protein product: CASSLSPGGDYGYTF.

The V gene is TRBV29-1, the J gene TRBJ2-2, with D perhaps matching TRBD1 (5 bases). From germline, CDR1 is SQVTM and CDR2 ANQGSEA. This CDR3 comprises 13 residues. Between the trimmed V and J ends, which lost 7 bases and 5 bases, there was a span of 14 bases. This CDR3 reads CSASDSFTGELFF. The CDR3 DNA sequence: TGCAGCGCCTCAGACAGTTTTACCGGGGAGCTGTTTTTT.

The genes are TRBV12-5 and TRBJ1-1, with 8 positions matching TRBD1. Trimming took 0 bases from V and 3 from J; bases not matched to a gene: 9. From germline, CDR1 is LGHNT and CDR2 FRNRAP. The CDR3 is 17 residues long. The CDR3 sequence is CASGLVGRGLIDTEAFF. As DNA, the CDR3 is TGTGCTAGTGGTTTGGTAGGCAGGGGGCTTATTGACACTGAAGCTTTCTTT.

The gene calls are TRBV5-6 and TRBJ2-1, with 11 positions matching TRBD2. After removal of 0 bases from V and 9 bases from J, the junction contained 5 bases not matched to a gene. The CDR3 totals 15 residues. Per germline, CDR1 SGHDT and CDR2 YYEEEE. CDR3 loop: CASSLALAGGGEQFF. CDR3 nucleotide sequence: TGTGCCAGCAGCTTGGCCCTAGCGGGGGGCGGTGAGCAGTTCTTC.

V is TRBV18 and J is TRBJ2-5; 10 bases are shared with TRBD2. The CDR3 totals 15 residues. V shed 3 bases and J 4 bases; nucleotides not matched to a gene: 5. Germline CDR1 KGHSH, CDR2 LQKENI. CDR3 in amino acids: CASSPRSGGRETQYF. Here the CDR3 DNA reads TGTGCCAGCTCACCGCGTAGCGGGGGGAGAGAGACCCAGTACTTC.

In this sample, this clone turned up a few times. The chain recombines TRBV7-9 with TRBJ1-1; the D is unclear. Trimming shortened V by 7 bases and J by 5 bases, and 14 bases separated the two germline ends. Germline V gene data show CDR1 as SEHNR and CDR2 as FQNEAQ (reference sequence). This CDR3 has 13 amino acids. CDR3 sequence reads: CASTLEGRTEAFF. The DNA of the CDR3 is TGTGCCAGCACCTTGGAGGGTCGAACTGAAGCTTTCTTT.

This clone showed up just a few times. The chain links TRBV27 to TRBJ2-7; TRBD1 matches 8 bases. CDR3 length: 15 amino acids. Trimming at V came to 5 bases and at J to 5 bases, leaving 11 bases not matched to a gene. Per the germline V gene, CDR1 is MNHEY and CDR2 is SMNVEV (reference sequence). CDR3 residues: CASSPGQGRTDEQYF. DNA of the CDR3: TGTGCCAGCAGTCCTGGACAGGGACGGACCGACGAGCAGTACTTC.

The rearrangement uses TRBV5-6 and TRBJ1-6, with a possible D match to TRBD1 (5 bases). The CDR3 spans 14 residues. Germline V gene sequence: CDR1 SGHDT, CDR2 YYEEEE. The germline V and J ends were trimmed by 2 bases and 7 bases, with 10 bases remaining between them. The CDR3 region has the DNA TGTGCCAGCAGCTTTCTCCGGGGGAATTCACCCCTCCACTTT. Translation gives CASSFLRGNSPLHF.

The chain combines TRBV9 with TRBJ1-5; 7 bases agree with TRBD1. Germline values: CDR1 SGDLS, CDR2 YYNGEE. J lost 6 bases, V lost 0 bases, and 6 bases had no gene match. CDR3 length: 15 amino acids. CDR3 DNA sequence: TGTGCCAGCAGCGTAGAGGGGACAGTCAGTCAGCCCCAGCATTTT. This sequence encodes CASSVEGTVSQPQHF.

This clone was detected only once. The V gene is TRBV5-6, the J gene TRBJ2-2, with a possible D match to TRBD1 (6 bases). This CDR3 comprises 15 residues. Germline-derived CDR1 and CDR2 are SGHDT and YYEEEE. Between the trimmed V and J ends, which lost 4 bases and 3 bases, there was a span of 13 bases. CDR3 DNA: TGTGCCAGCAGCAAGACCGGACAGTACACCGGGGAGCTGTTTTTT. Its translation is CASSKTGQYTGELFF.

V usage is TRBV7-6 and J usage is TRBJ2-1, with 9 bases lining up with TRBD1. CDR1 and CDR2 from the germline V gene are SGHVS and FNYEAQ. The trim removed 1 base at V and 9 bases at J, leaving 7 bases unmatched. The CDR3 is 15 amino acids. CDR3: CASSLGDREGIEQFF. In DNA, the CDR3 is TGTGCCAGCAGCTTAGGGGACAGGGAAGGGATTGAGCAGTTCTTC. Looking up the rest from reference TRBV7-6 and TRBJ2-1 gives the full variable domain: GAGVSQSPRYKVTKRGQDVALRCDPISGHVSLYWYRQALGQGPEFLTYFNYEAQQDKSGLPNDRFSAERPEGSISTLTIQRTEQRDSAMYRCASSLGDREGIEQFFGPGTRLTVL.

The chain links TRBV27 to TRBJ1-6; D is possibly TRBD1 (6 bases). This CDR3 spans 16 amino acids. V was trimmed by 2 bases and J by 7 bases, leaving 15 bases between them. Germline V gene sequence: CDR1 MNHEY, CDR2 SMNVEV (reference sequence). CDR3 DNA: TGTGCCAGCAGTTTAGGGGCAGGGGTCGGGAATTCACCCCTCCACTTT. Protein product: CASSLGAGVGNSPLHF.

The chain employs TRBV7-9 and TRBJ2-3; TRBD2 agrees at 7 bases. The trim removed 6 bases at V and 3 bases at J, leaving 0 bases unmatched. CDR1 is SEHNR, CDR2 FQNEAQ, per germline (reference sequence). The CDR3 covers 12 residues. CDR3 nucleotide sequence: TGTGCCAGCAGGGGAGGGACAGATACGCAGTATTTT. As protein: CASRGGTDTQYF.

The chain combines TRBV5-1 with TRBJ1-1, with 7 bases lining up with TRBD1. This CDR3 is built from 13 residues. Germline trimming cut 3 bases from V and 8 bases from J; bases unmatched to any gene: 7. From germline, CDR1 is SGHRS and CDR2 YFSETQ. CDR3 DNA: TGCGCCAGCAGCTACCGACAGGGAGAGGAAGCTTTCTTT. Residues: CASSYRQGEEAFF.

The rearrangement joins TRBV5-4 to TRBJ1-5; TRBD1 matches 8 bases. Trimming cost V 2 bases and J 2 bases; bases outside gene matches: 6. This CDR3 is 16 amino acids long. Germline V gene data show CDR1 as SGHNT and CDR2 as YYREEE (reference sequence). In DNA, the CDR3 is TGTGCCAGCAGCTTAAAGGAACAGGGGGGCAATCAGCCCCAGCATTTT. Amino acid sequence: CASSLKEQGGNQPQHF.

The J gene is TRBJ2-1, the V gene TRBV7-5; the listed D gene, TRBD2, was not tested against the DNA. TRBV7-5 is a pseudogene. The length of the CDR3 is 17 residues. DNA of the CDR3: TGTGCCAGAAGCTTAAAGTGGCGGCCCCGTTCCTACAATGAGCAGTTCTTC. Its translation is CARSLKWRPRSYNEQFF.

This chain uses TRBV9 with TRBJ2-2, with 8 bases lining up with TRBD2. With V trimmed by 2 bases and J by 2 bases, 5 bases remained unmatched. This CDR3 has 16 residues. CDR1 is SGDLS, CDR2 YYNGEE, per germline. The CDR3 spells CASSVLAGPNTGELFF. In DNA, the CDR3 is TGTGCCAGCAGCGTCTTAGCGGGGCCAAACACCGGGGAGCTGTTTTTT.

The rearrangement uses TRBV4-1 and TRBJ1-6; TRBD1 agrees at 9 bases. V trimming: 0 bases; J trimming: 10 bases; junction bases outside the gene matches: 13. The CDR3 is made up of 18 amino acids. Germline values: CDR1 MGHRA, CDR2 YSYEKL. The CDR3 loop reads CASSQDIRTGGLGSPLHF. In DNA, the CDR3 is TGCGCCAGCAGCCAAGATATTAGAACAGGGGGCTTAGGGTCACCCCTCCACTTT.

The chain is built from TRBV6-5 and TRBJ2-7; D may be TRBD1 (7 bases). Germline CDR1 MNHEY, CDR2 SVGAGI. Trimming removed 6 bases at V and 5 bases at J, with 20 bases between. The CDR3 covers 15 residues. The CDR3 spells CASRTLRQGLHEQYF. For the CDR3, the DNA is TGTGCCAGCAGGACCCTGCGACAGGGACTCCACGAGCAGTACTTC.